The 18 T cell receptor beta chains below all came from one sample that was sequenced in a study of CD8+CD57+ T cells in acquired aplastic anemia. TCR beta VDJ and CDR3 profiles were obtained from a genomic DNA template. A single record per CDR3 protein comes from TCRdb applying MiXCR to the reads. The data show a few hundred thousand distinct CDR3 sequences, over 55% seen once. The sequenced material came from sorted CD4+, CD8+, or CD8+CD57+ T cells (not recorded which) from PBMCs. Every receptor here comes from a human donor in good health.

The chain joins TRBV24-1 to TRBJ1-2; TRBD1 aligns across 7 bases. Germline trimming cut 4 bases from V and 3 bases from J; bases unmatched to any gene: 13. In germline, CDR1 is KGHDR, CDR2 SFDVKD. The CDR3 contains 17 residues. CDR3 region: CATSDHSLGGKDYGYTF. CDR3 nucleotides: TGTGCCACCAGTGACCACTCTTTAGGGGGCAAGGACTATGGCTACACCTTC.

This clonotype was counted only a few times. The chain recombines TRBV10-3 with TRBJ2-7; D uncertain. V lost 0 bases, J lost 2 bases, and 2 bases lay in between. CDR1 is ENHRY and CDR2 is SYGVKD in the germline V gene. The CDR3 has 12 residues. The CDR3 DNA reads as TGTGCCATCAGTGAGTCGACCTACGAGCAGTACTTC. Translated, it gives CAISESTYEQYF.

This chain connects TRBV10-3 to TRBJ2-1, with TRBD2 matching over 10 bases. V lost 2 bases, J lost 4 bases, and 2 bases stayed unmatched. Germline-derived CDR1 and CDR2 are ENHRY and SYGVKD. CDR3 size: 15 residues. The CDR3 protein is CAISEASGGYNEQFF. The CDR3 nucleotides read TGTGCCATCAGTGAGGCTAGCGGGGGATACAATGAGCAGTTCTTC.

The J gene is TRBJ1-5, the V gene TRBV25-1; weak D call: TRBD1 (5 bases). V lost 9 bases and J 1 base, leaving 19 bases between the germline ends. This CDR3 spans 16 amino acids. Germline assignment: CDR1 MGHDK and CDR2 SYGVNS. Here the CDR3 reads CARSRRVEGSNQPQHF. The CDR3 nucleotides read TGTGCCAGGAGCCGAAGGGTGGAGGGGAGCAATCAGCCCCAGCATTTT.

V usage is TRBV2 and J usage is TRBJ2-1; 8 positions agree with TRBD2. Per germline, CDR1 SNHLY and CDR2 FYNNEI. The CDR3 is 15 residues long. The V gene end was trimmed by 5 bases and the J gene end by 4 bases; junction bases not matched to a gene: 7. CDR3 sequence: CASSYSGDVYNEQFF. CDR3 DNA sequence: TGTGCCAGCAGTTATAGCGGGGACGTATACAATGAGCAGTTCTTC.

This chain links TRBV7-9 with TRBJ2-5; D remains unclear. The germline V gene has CDR1 SEHNR and CDR2 FQNEAQ (reference sequence). This CDR3 is built from 13 residues. The V and J ends lost 4 bases and 5 bases respectively, with 11 bases between them. This CDR3 reads CASSSKLGETQYF. CDR3 sequence (DNA): TGTGCCAGCAGCTCGAAACTGGGGGAGACCCAGTACTTC. The full variable domain, in which reference TRBV7-9 and TRBJ2-5 provide the parts outside the CDR3, is DTGVSQNPRHKITKRGQNVTFRCDPISEHNRLYWYRQTLGQGPEFLTYFQNEAQLEKSRLLSDRFSAERPKGSFSTLEIQRTEQGDSAMYLCASSSKLGETQYFGPGTRLLVL.

This clonotype turned up a few times. The chain is built from TRBV12-3 or TRBV12-4 and TRBJ2-1, with D possibly being TRBD2 (5 bases). Trimming cost V 1 base and J 4 bases, with 11 bases left between them. The CDR3 consists of 15 residues. DNA of the CDR3: TGTGCCAGCAGTTTAGGGCTAGCCGTGTACAATGAGCAGTTCTTC. It codes for CASSLGLAVYNEQFF.

The V gene is TRBV7-2, the J gene TRBJ2-2, with TRBD1 as a possible D gene (5 bases). This CDR3 contains 14 residues. Germline lookup yields CDR1 SGHTA and CDR2 FQGNSA. The V and J ends lost 2 bases and 7 bases respectively, with 11 bases between them. The CDR3 region is CASSLPTDIGELFF. CDR3 DNA: TGTGCCAGCAGCTTACCTACGGACATCGGGGAGCTGTTTTTT.

The chain recombines TRBV20-1 with TRBJ2-1; maybe TRBD2 (5 bases). CDR3 length equals 11 residues. CDR1 and CDR2 from the germline V gene are DFQATT and SNEGSKA (reference sequence). V was pared by 2 bases and J by 9 bases, with 8 bases between. The CDR3: CSARTAAEQFF. Here the CDR3 DNA reads TGCAGTGCTAGAACAGCGGCTGAGCAGTTCTTC.

This clonotype was seen more than once but under ten times. As DNA, the CDR3 is TGTGCCATCAGTGAGTCGAGTGGGGCGAACACCGGGGAGCTGTTTTTT. Translated, it gives CAISESSGANTGELFF. The chain joins TRBV10-3 to TRBJ2-2; D not certain. CDR1 is ENHRY and CDR2 is SYGVKD in the germline V gene. The V end was cut by 0 bases, the J end by 0 bases, with 8 bases between. The CDR3 has 16 amino acids.

This clonotype has a count of ten or more. The V gene is TRBV24-1, the J gene TRBJ1-5, with a weak D call TRBD1 (6 bases). The V end lost 11 bases, the J end lost 6 bases, and 19 bases lay between the germline ends. Looked up from germline, CDR1 is KGHDR and CDR2 is SFDVKD. CDR3 length: 14 residues. Written as DNA, the CDR3 is TGTGCCAGCCACTCCGGAGTAGGGGGTCAGCCCCAGCATTTT. Translated: CASHSGVGGQPQHF.

This clonotype was detected ten times or more. The chain couples TRBV10-1 to TRBJ2-7, with TRBD2 identical over 9 bases. The junction had 0 bases not matched to a gene; V was cut back by 6 bases and J by 3 bases. The CDR3 is 12 residues long. CDR1 and CDR2 from the germline V gene are WNHNN and SYGVQD (reference sequence). The chain's CDR3 is CASRTSGYEQYF. The CDR3 bases are TGCGCCAGCAGGACTAGCGGCTACGAGCAGTACTTC.

This clonotype was seen more than once but under ten times. The rearrangement links TRBV20-1 to TRBJ1-1; D may be TRBD1 (6 bases). This CDR3 comprises 14 residues. Trimming cost V 4 bases and J 0 bases, with 12 bases left between them. The germline CDR1 and CDR2 sequences are DFQATT and SNEGSKA (reference sequence). CDR3 in amino acids: CSATVRDMNTEAFF. The CDR3 DNA sequence: TGCAGTGCTACCGTCCGGGACATGAACACTGAAGCTTTCTTT.

With regard to this clonotype: A read error may account for a junction end that differs from germline. This chain connects TRBV19 to TRBJ2-2; D is ambiguous. The CDR3 totals 15 residues. Germline-derived CDR1 and CDR2 are LNHDA and SQIVND (reference sequence). The CDR3 DNA follows: TGTGCTAGTAGTCTAAATCGTGTGAACACCGGGGAGCTGTTTTTT. Its translation: CASSLNRVNTGELFF.

This chain uses TRBV7-7 with TRBJ1-2; 8 nucleotides match TRBD1. The germline V gene has CDR1 SSHAT and CDR2 FNYEAQ (reference sequence). V shed 2 bases and J 3 bases; nucleotides not matched to a gene: 2. This CDR3 region has 14 residues. CDR3 sequence: CASSLRQGYYGYTF. In nucleotides, the CDR3 is TGTGCCAGCAGCTTACGACAGGGGTACTATGGCTACACCTTC.

The count of this clonotype is one. This sequence joins TRBV20-1 and TRBJ1-1; D gene ambiguous. Germline CDR1 DFQATT, CDR2 SNEGSKA (reference sequence). Trimming took 0 bases from V and 4 from J, leaving 9 bases between them. This CDR3 spans 13 amino acids. CDR3 coding DNA: TGCAGTGCTAGAGATCGGTGGAGCACTGAAGCTTTCTTT. Protein product: CSARDRWSTEAFF.

The rearrangement uses TRBV7-6 and TRBJ2-5, with D possibly TRBD1 on 5 matching bases. From germline, CDR1 is SGHVS and CDR2 FNYEAQ. The V gene lost 8 bases and the J gene lost 6 bases, with 16 bases spanning the gap. The CDR3 is made up of 13 amino acids. This CDR3 reads CASGAGYGQTQYF. The CDR3, as DNA: TGTGCCAGCGGGGCAGGGTACGGGCAGACCCAGTACTTC.

This rearrangement joins TRBV11-1 to TRBJ2-5; D remains ambiguous. The germline V gene encodes CDR1 SGHAT and CDR2 FQDESV (reference sequence). The CDR3 runs 14 residues. Trimming removed 1 base at V and 5 bases at J, with 11 bases between. In DNA, the CDR3 is TGTGCCAGCAGCTTAGGATTACTTGGGGAGACCCAGTACTTC. This sequence encodes CASSLGLLGETQYF. Drawing the rest from reference TRBV11-1 and TRBJ2-5, the complete variable domain is EAEVAQSPRYKITEKSQAVAFWCDPISGHATLYWYRQILGQGPELLVQFQDESVVDDSQLPKDRFSAERLKGVDSTLKIQPAELGDSAMYLCASSLGLLGETQYFGPGTRLLVL.